These 7 T cell receptor beta chains share one sample of origin, sequenced in a study of post-analysis software for immune sequencing data. The study's findings and limits: The study found TRBV5-6, TRBV5-1 and TRBV20-1 among 5 or 6 TRBV segments more frequent in patients than controls.

For these TCRs, the target antigens are not known. Incorporated into the TCR beta cDNA libraries were unique molecular identifiers, which served to reduce PCR and sequencing biases. TCRdb fed the PCR reads into MiXCR, producing one record per CDR3 protein. The sample includes over 700,000 distinct CDR3 sequences, roughly 29% seen only once; the top ten take around 0.56%. The sequenced sample consisted of blood. Receptors were obtained from a girl between 5 and 17 years old with multiple sclerosis.

The CDR3: CASSLGQGERNSPLHF. The DNA of the CDR3 is TGTGCCAGCAGCTTGGGACAGGGGGAACGTAATTCACCCCTCCACTTT. The chain couples TRBV5-5 to TRBJ1-6, with 9 bases aligning to TRBD1. Germline lookup yields CDR1 SGHKS and CDR2 YYEKEE (reference sequence). This CDR3 is 16 amino acids long. V lost 0 bases to trimming and J lost 6 bases; unmatched junction nucleotides: 4. Complete variable domain (other parts from reference TRBV5-5 and TRBJ1-6): DAGVTQSPTHLIKTRGQQVTLRCSPISGHKSVSWYQQVLGQGPQFIFQYYEKEERGRGNFPDRFSARQFPNYSSELNVNALLLGDSALYLCASSLGQGERNSPLHFGNGTRLTVT.

This clonotype was picked up a small number of times. This chain joins TRBV9 and TRBJ2-3; 11 bases line up with TRBD2. J lost 6 bases, V lost 3 bases, and 15 bases had no gene match. From germline, CDR1 is SGDLS and CDR2 YYNGEE. The CDR3 totals 18 residues. CDR3 sequence reads: CASSARGDSGRASDTQYF. The CDR3 DNA is TGTGCCAGCAGCGCCCGGGGAGATAGCGGGAGGGCCTCGGATACGCAGTATTTT.

Turning to this clonotype: This may stem from a read error, because a much larger clone lies one nucleotide away. The V call is TRBV29-1, the J call TRBJ2-5; perhaps TRBD2 as D (6 bases). V was cut by 6 bases and J by 2 bases, with 19 bases left in between. CDR3 size: 15 residues. Germline V lookup: CDR1 SQVTM, CDR2 ANQGSEA. CDR3 loop: CSVRNGRTKQETQYF. In DNA form, the CDR3 reads TGCAGCGTACGCAACGGCAGGACTAAACAAGAGACCCAGTACTTC.

This clonotype was seen more than once but under ten times. The genes are TRBV15 and TRBJ2-5; TRBD1 aligns across 7 bases. In germline, CDR1 is LNHNV, CDR2 YYDKDF (reference sequence). J was trimmed by 3 bases and V by 5 bases; bases with no gene match: 6. This CDR3 region has 14 residues. CDR3 loop: CATSWGQREETQYF. The CDR3 bases are TGTGCCACCAGCTGGGGACAGAGAGAAGAGACCCAGTACTTC.

V is TRBV29-1 and J is TRBJ1-1; D remains unclear. Trimming removed 7 bases from V and 0 bases from J, with 15 bases in between. Germline V CDR1 and CDR2: SQVTM, ANQGSEA. The CDR3 is 14 amino acids. The CDR3 sequence: CSAKTELLNTEAFF. The CDR3 bases are TGCAGCGCCAAGACCGAGTTATTGAACACTGAAGCTTTCTTT.

This clonotype was counted a few times. The chain joins TRBV6-6 to TRBJ2-1; the D is unclear. V lost 2 bases, J lost 10 bases, and 6 bases lay in between. This CDR3 is built from 11 residues. Per germline, CDR1 MNHNY and CDR2 SVGAGI (reference sequence). The CDR3 loop is CASSYQQEQFF. CDR3 bases: TGTGCCAGCAGTTACCAACAGGAGCAGTTCTTC.

The chain links TRBV10-3 to TRBJ2-5; TRBD2 aligns across 9 bases. Looked up from germline, CDR1 is ENHRY and CDR2 is SYGVKD. The length of the CDR3 is 13 residues. The trim removed 6 bases at V and 5 bases at J, leaving 4 bases unmatched. CDR3 nucleotides: TGTGCCATCAGGGCGGGGGGGATCGAGACCCAGTACTTC. It specifies CAIRAGGIETQYF.